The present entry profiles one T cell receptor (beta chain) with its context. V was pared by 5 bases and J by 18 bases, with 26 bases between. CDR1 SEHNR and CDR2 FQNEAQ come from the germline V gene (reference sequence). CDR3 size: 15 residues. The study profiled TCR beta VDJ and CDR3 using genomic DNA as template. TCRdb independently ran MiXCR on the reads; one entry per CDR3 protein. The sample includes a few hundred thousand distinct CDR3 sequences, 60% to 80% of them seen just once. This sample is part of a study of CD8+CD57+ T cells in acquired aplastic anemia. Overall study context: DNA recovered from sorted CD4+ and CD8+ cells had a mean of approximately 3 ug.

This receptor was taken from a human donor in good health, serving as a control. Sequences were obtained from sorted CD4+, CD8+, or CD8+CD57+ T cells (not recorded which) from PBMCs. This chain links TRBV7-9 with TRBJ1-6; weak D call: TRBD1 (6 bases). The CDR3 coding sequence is TGTGCCAGCAGCGAAGGGAACAGGGAGCAAGCTGCCTACCACTTT. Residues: CASSEGNREQAAYHF.